Each of the 20 T cell receptor beta chains below was sequenced from the same sample in a study of blood T cell repertoires in COVID-19. Produced via immunoSEQ multiplex PCR; TCRdb's table is partial and in-frame only. The sample has 150,000 to 200,000 clones, 84% seen once; the top ten hold about 2.7%. The specimen sequenced was peripheral blood. All receptors derive from a human donor with acute or convalescent COVID-19. The donor label of this sample is uncertain.

The chain couples TRBV5-6 to TRBJ1-3, with D possibly matching TRBD1 (5 bases). In germline, CDR1 is SGHDT, CDR2 YYEEEE. Trimming left V 4 bases short and J 2 bases short, with 10 bases between. The CDR3 contains 14 residues. The CDR3 protein is CASSPSGAGNTIYF. DNA of the CDR3: TGTGCCAGCAGCCCCTCGGGGGCTGGAAACACCATATATTTT.

This chain connects TRBV12-3 or TRBV12-4 to TRBJ1-1; 7 bases agree with TRBD1. The CDR3 covers 13 residues. Trimming removed 5 bases from V and 11 bases from J; junction bases left unmatched: 11. In DNA, the CDR3 is TGTGCCAGCAGTCGGAGAGAAGACAGGGTCGCTTTCTTT. It encodes CASSRREDRVAFF.

The chain links TRBV7-3 to TRBJ2-5, with 9 bases fitting TRBD2. This CDR3 has 15 residues. Germline V lookup: CDR1 SGHTA, CDR2 FQGTGA. V trimming: 5 bases; J trimming: 13 bases; junction bases outside the gene matches: 17. The CDR3 loop is CASSPSAGYSGGMYF. In nucleotides, the CDR3 is TGTGCCAGCAGCCCGTCGGCGGGGTACAGCGGGGGGATGTACTTC.

The rearrangement uses TRBV30 and TRBJ1-5, with 9 positions matching TRBD1. CDR3 length: 19 residues. V trimming: 3 bases; J trimming: 4 bases; junction bases outside the gene matches: 19. Germline V gene lookup returns CDR1 GTSNPN and CDR2 SVGIG (reference sequence). CDR3 protein: CAWSLLTAEPGTGNQPQHF. Here the CDR3 DNA reads TGTGCCTGGAGCCTCCTCACCGCTGAGCCCGGGACAGGGAATCAGCCCCAGCATTTT.

The rearrangement joins TRBV5-4 to TRBJ2-3, with 12 positions matching TRBD2. The CDR3 runs to 16 residues. J gave up 3 bases and V 5 bases, and 7 bases lay outside the gene matches. Germline values: CDR1 SGHNT, CDR2 YYREEE (reference sequence). The CDR3 nucleotides read TGTGCCAGCAGTTCTAGCGGGAGGGCCGGGACAGATACGCAGTATTTT. It codes for CASSSSGRAGTDTQYF.

The V call is TRBV5-1, the J call TRBJ2-3, with 9 bases identical to TRBD2. J lost 5 bases, V lost 6 bases, and 10 bases had no gene match. The germline V gene encodes CDR1 SGHRS and CDR2 YFSETQ. This CDR3 contains 15 residues. The CDR3 spells CASTQQAGGKDTQYF. The DNA for the CDR3 is TGCGCCAGCACCCAGCAAGCGGGGGGAAAAGATACGCAGTATTTT. The complete variable domain, with remaining parts taken from reference TRBV5-1 and TRBJ2-3, reads KAGVTQTPRYLIKTRGQQVTLSCSPISGHRSVSWYQQTPGQGLQFLFEYFSETQRNKGNFPGRFSGRQFSNSRSEMNVSTLELGDSALYLCASTQQAGGKDTQYFGPGTRLTVL.

The J gene is TRBJ1-6, the V gene TRBV28; D is possibly TRBD1 (5 bases). The germline CDR1 and CDR2 sequences are MDHEN and SYDVKM. V was shortened by 5 bases and J by 7 bases, with 15 bases between the two germline ends. The CDR3 has 15 residues. This CDR3 is CASSPRFGGNSPLHF. The DNA for the CDR3 is TGTGCCAGCAGTCCTAGGTTTGGGGGGAATTCACCCCTCCACTTT.

CDR3 sequence (DNA): TGTGCCAGCAGCCTACCGGGACAATCGTATGGCTACACCTTC. Its translation: CASSLPGQSYGYTF. The V call is TRBV3-1 (or the pseudogene TRBV3-2), the J call TRBJ1-2; D perhaps matches TRBD1 (6 bases). V gave up 4 bases and J gave up 5 bases, with 14 bases separating them. Germline values: CDR1 LGHDT, CDR2 YNNKEL (reference sequence). This CDR3 is built from 14 residues.

This clone appeared a few times. The chain joins TRBV6-5 to TRBJ1-3; 8 bases are a match to TRBD1. The germline gives CDR1 MNHEY, CDR2 SVGAGI. The CDR3 loop spans 14 amino acids. After removal of 6 bases from V and 3 bases from J, the junction contained 4 bases not matched to a gene. The CDR3 here is CASSADRGGNTIYF. CDR3 coding DNA: TGTGCCAGCAGCGCCGACAGGGGTGGAAACACCATATATTTT.

The chain links TRBV6-6 to TRBJ1-4; D uncertain. The CDR3 is made up of 14 amino acids. V was pared by 8 bases and J by 4 bases, with 14 bases between. Looked up from germline, CDR1 is MNHNY and CDR2 is SVGAGI (reference sequence). The CDR3 sequence: CASLPGTVNEKLFF. The CDR3 region has the DNA TGTGCCAGCCTCCCAGGAACGGTTAATGAAAAACTGTTTTTT.

CDR3 in DNA: TGCGCCAGCAGCTTGGCTGGGCAGGGCAGACTAGCGGGAGGTGCTTCCACCTACGAGCAGTACTTC. It codes for CASSLAGQGRLAGGASTYEQYF. The chain joins TRBV5-1 to TRBJ2-7; 13 bases align to TRBD2. V shed 0 bases and J 2 bases; nucleotides not matched to a gene: 20. Germline loops: CDR1 SGHRS, CDR2 YFSETQ. This CDR3 is built from 22 residues.

CDR3 in amino acids: CASSRTSGAPPATQYF. The CDR3, as DNA: TGTGCCAGCAGTCGGACTAGCGGGGCCCCTCCGGCGACCCAGTACTTC. The chain recombines TRBV5-4 with TRBJ2-5; 12 nucleotides match TRBD2. The CDR3 spans 16 residues. Trimming took 5 bases from V and 7 from J; bases not matched to a gene: 12. The germline V gene has CDR1 SGHNT and CDR2 YYREEE (reference sequence).

The chain is built from TRBV19 and TRBJ1-5; D might be TRBD1 (5 bases). Trimming removed 5 bases from V and 11 bases from J, with 19 bases in between. Germline CDR1 is LNHDA and CDR2 is SQIVND (reference sequence). The CDR3 extends over 14 amino acids. In nucleotides, the CDR3 is TGTGCCAGTAGTCCTTGGCAGGGTAGGACGACCCAGCATTTT. Translating it yields CASSPWQGRTTQHF.

This CDR3 reads CASSQGASQETQYF. CDR3 in DNA: TGTGCCAGCAGCCAAGGGGCCAGCCAAGAGACCCAGTACTTC. This chain joins TRBV3-1 (or the pseudogene TRBV3-2) and TRBJ2-5; D uncertain. Germline V gene sequence: CDR1 LGHDT, CDR2 YNNKEL (reference sequence). CDR3 length: 14 residues. V lost 1 base, J lost 1 base, and 7 bases lay in between.

The V gene is TRBV6-5, the J gene TRBJ1-5, with 8 bases fitting TRBD1. Germline assignment: CDR1 MNHEY and CDR2 SVGAGI. J was trimmed by 3 bases and V by 9 bases; bases with no gene match: 10. The CDR3 consists of 15 residues. CDR3: CASSRTGPFNQPQHF. CDR3 nucleotide sequence: TGTGCCAGTTCACGGACAGGGCCTTTCAATCAGCCCCAGCATTTT.

This rearrangement joins TRBV5-1 to TRBJ1-2; 8 bases are a match to TRBD1. J was trimmed by 4 bases and V by 0 bases; bases with no gene match: 8. The CDR3 runs 16 residues. Germline V gene sequence: CDR1 SGHRS, CDR2 YFSETQ. Here the CDR3 reads CASSLAPGQVTYGYTF. The DNA for the CDR3 is TGCGCCAGCAGCTTGGCACCGGGACAGGTGACCTATGGCTACACCTTC.

The chain combines TRBV6-2 or TRBV6-3 with TRBJ2-1; weak D call: TRBD1 (5 bases). With 5 bases removed from V and 8 bases from J, the gap between germline ends came to 25 bases. The CDR3 has 17 amino acids. Per the germline V gene, CDR1 is MNHEY and CDR2 is SVGEGT. Here the CDR3 DNA reads TGTGCCAGCAGTCTCCCTAGTGTCTACTCAACAGGTGATGAGCAGTTCTTC. Its protein product is CASSLPSVYSTGDEQFF.

The rearrangement links TRBV7-8 to TRBJ1-5, with 7 bases fitting TRBD1. Trimming at V came to 5 bases and at J to 6 bases, leaving 10 bases not matched to a gene. CDR3 length equals 15 residues. Germline-derived CDR1 and CDR2 are SGHVS and FQNEAQ. CDR3 sequence reads: CASSGDDRASQPQHF. CDR3 sequence (DNA): TGTGCCAGCAGCGGGGACGACAGGGCGAGTCAGCCCCAGCATTTT.

The rearrangement joins TRBV27 to TRBJ2-2; D is possibly TRBD1 (6 bases). The CDR3 sequence is 17 residues long. Trimming took off 2 bases at V and 1 base at J, with 14 bases between the two ends. CDR1 and CDR2 (germline): MNHEY, SMNVEV (reference sequence). The CDR3 DNA reads as TGTGCCAGCAGTTTACTACAGGGATCCCTGAACACCGGGGAGCTGTTTTTT. Translation gives CASSLLQGSLNTGELFF.

V is TRBV3-1 (or the pseudogene TRBV3-2) and J is TRBJ2-3; TRBD2 matches at 12 bases. V shed 4 bases, J shed 3 bases, and the junction held 2 bases outside the gene matches. The germline V gene encodes CDR1 LGHDT and CDR2 YNNKEL (reference sequence). The CDR3 spans 15 residues. Here the CDR3 reads CASSRTSGKTDTQYF. The CDR3 DNA follows: TGTGCCAGCAGCCGGACTAGCGGGAAAACAGATACGCAGTATTTT.